This TCR beta chain is from a study of shared clonotypes between healthy human individuals. Here immunoSEQ multiplex PCR was the method, and the copy in TCRdb shows in-frame clones only, minus some. The sample has 2 million to 2.5 million clones; around 93% are singletons. The sequenced sample consisted of naive CD4+ T cells from PBMCs. Subset reported: CD45RA+ positively selected. This sequence originates from a man between 18 and 35 years old in good health. Some clones in this sample may be carry-over from other donors' samples.

The CDR3 DNA follows: TGTGCCAGCAGTTTATCTCTACGCAGTGAAGCTTTCTTT. Its protein product is CASSLSLRSEAFF. The rearrangement joins TRBV27 to TRBJ1-1; D unclear. Germline-derived CDR1 and CDR2 are MNHEY and SMNVEV (reference sequence). Trimming stripped 0 bases from V and 7 bases from J, with 9 bases between. There are 13 residues in the CDR3.